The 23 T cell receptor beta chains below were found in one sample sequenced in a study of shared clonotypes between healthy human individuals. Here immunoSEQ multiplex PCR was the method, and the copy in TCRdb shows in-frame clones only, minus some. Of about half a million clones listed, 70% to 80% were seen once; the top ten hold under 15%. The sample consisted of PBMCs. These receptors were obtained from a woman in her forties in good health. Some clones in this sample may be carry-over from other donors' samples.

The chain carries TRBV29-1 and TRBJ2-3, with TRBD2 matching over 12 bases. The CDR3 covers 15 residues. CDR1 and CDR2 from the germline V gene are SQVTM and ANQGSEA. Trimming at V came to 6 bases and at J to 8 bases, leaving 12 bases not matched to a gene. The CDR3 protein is CSVARTSGAPVTQYF. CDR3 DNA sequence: TGCAGCGTGGCCAGGACTAGCGGGGCCCCGGTTACGCAGTATTTT.

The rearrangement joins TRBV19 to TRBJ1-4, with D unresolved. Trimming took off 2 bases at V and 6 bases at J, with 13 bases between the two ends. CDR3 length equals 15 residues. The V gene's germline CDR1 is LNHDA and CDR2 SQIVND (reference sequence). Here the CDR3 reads CASSILPRLDEKLFF. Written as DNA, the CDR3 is TGTGCCAGTAGTATACTACCGAGGCTCGATGAAAAACTGTTTTTT. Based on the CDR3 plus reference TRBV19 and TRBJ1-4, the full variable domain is DGGITQSPKYLFRKEGQNVTLSCEQNLNHDAMYWYRQDPGQGLRLIYYSQIVNDFQKGDIAEGYSVSREKKESFPLTVTSAQKNPTAFYLCASSILPRLDEKLFFGSGTQLSVL.

DNA of the CDR3: TGTGCCAGCAGCTCGTTAGCTGTAGGGGACAATGAGCAGTTCTTC. It yields the protein CASSSLAVGDNEQFF. This chain uses TRBV11-2 with TRBJ2-1; D might be TRBD1 (5 bases). The CDR3 contains 15 residues. The V end was cut by 4 bases, the J end by 5 bases, with 15 bases between. The germline CDR1 and CDR2 sequences are SGHAT and FQNNGV. Using reference TRBV11-2 and TRBJ2-1 for the parts outside the CDR3, the full variable domain is EAGVAQSPRYKIIEKRQSVAFWCNPISGHATLYWYQQILGQGPKLLIQFQNNGVVDDSQLPKDRFSAERLKGVDSTLKIQPAKLEDSAVYLCASSSLAVGDNEQFFGPGTRLTVL.

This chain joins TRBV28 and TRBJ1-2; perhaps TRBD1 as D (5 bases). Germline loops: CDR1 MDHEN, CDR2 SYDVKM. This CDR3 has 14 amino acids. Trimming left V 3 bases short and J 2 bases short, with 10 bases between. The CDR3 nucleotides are TGTGCCAGCAGTTTGTGGGGCAGAAACTATGGCTACACCTTC. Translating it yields CASSLWGRNYGYTF.

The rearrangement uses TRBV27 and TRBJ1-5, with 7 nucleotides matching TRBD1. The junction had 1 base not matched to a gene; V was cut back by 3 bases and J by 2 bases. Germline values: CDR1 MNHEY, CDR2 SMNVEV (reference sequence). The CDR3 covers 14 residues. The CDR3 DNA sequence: TGTGCCAGCAGTTTCACAGGGGGCAATCAGCCCCAGCATTTT. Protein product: CASSFTGGNQPQHF.

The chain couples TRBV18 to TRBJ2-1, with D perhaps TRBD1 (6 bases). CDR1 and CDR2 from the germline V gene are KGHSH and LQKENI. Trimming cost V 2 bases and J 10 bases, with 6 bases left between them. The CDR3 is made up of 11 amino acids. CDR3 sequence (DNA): TGTGCCAGCTCACCAGGGACAGAGCAGTTCTTC. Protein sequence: CASSPGTEQFF.

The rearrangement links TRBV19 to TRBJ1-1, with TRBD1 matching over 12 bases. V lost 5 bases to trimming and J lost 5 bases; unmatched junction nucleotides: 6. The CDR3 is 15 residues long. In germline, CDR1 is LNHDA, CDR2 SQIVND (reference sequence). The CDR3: CASSPGTGGWTEAFF. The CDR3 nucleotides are TGTGCCAGTAGTCCCGGGACAGGGGGCTGGACTGAAGCTTTCTTT.

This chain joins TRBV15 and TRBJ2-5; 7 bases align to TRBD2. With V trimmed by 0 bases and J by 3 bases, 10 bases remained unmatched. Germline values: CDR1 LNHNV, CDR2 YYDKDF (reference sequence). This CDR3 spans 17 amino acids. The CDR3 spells CATSRDLASGGKETQYF. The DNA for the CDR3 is TGTGCCACCAGCAGAGATTTGGCTAGCGGTGGGAAAGAGACCCAGTACTTC.

CDR3 loop: CASSSLTSGFRNEQFF. In DNA, the CDR3 is TGTGCCAGCAGCTCATTGACTAGCGGGTTTCGAAATGAGCAGTTCTTC. The chain employs TRBV5-6 and TRBJ2-1; 10 nucleotides align to TRBD2. V lost 3 bases, J lost 7 bases, and 10 bases stayed unmatched. Per germline, CDR1 SGHDT and CDR2 YYEEEE. The CDR3 spans 16 residues.

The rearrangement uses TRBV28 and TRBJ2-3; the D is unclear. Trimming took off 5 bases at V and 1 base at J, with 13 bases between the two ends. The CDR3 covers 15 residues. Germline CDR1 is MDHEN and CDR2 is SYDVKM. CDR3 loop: CASSPNGPRTDTQYF. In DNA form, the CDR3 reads TGTGCCAGCAGTCCTAACGGGCCCCGCACAGATACGCAGTATTTT.

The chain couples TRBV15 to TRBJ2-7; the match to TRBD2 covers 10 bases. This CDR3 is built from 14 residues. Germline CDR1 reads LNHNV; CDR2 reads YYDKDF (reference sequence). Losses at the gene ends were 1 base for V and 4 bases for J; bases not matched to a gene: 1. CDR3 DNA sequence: TGTGCCACCAGCAGAGGTAGCGGGAGGTACGAGCAGTACTTC. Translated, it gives CATSRGSGRYEQYF.

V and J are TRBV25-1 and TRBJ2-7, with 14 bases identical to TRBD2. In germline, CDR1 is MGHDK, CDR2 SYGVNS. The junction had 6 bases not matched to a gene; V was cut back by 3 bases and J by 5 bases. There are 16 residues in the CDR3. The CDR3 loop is CASSEPGLAGVHEQYF. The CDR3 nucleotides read TGTGCCAGCAGTGAGCCGGGACTAGCGGGAGTCCACGAGCAGTACTTC.

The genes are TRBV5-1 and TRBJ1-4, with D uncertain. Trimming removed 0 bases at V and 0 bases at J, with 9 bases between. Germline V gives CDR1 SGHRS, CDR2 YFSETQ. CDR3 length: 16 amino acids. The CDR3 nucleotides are TGCGCCAGCAGCTTGGTATCCGGTGCAACTAATGAAAAACTGTTTTTT. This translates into CASSLVSGATNEKLFF.

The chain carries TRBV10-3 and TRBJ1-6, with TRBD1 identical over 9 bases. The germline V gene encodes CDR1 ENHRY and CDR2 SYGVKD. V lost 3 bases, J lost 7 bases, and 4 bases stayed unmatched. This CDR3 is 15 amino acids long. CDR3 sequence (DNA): TGTGCCATCAGTGAACCCGACAGGGGGAATTCACCCCTCCACTTT. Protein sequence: CAISEPDRGNSPLHF.

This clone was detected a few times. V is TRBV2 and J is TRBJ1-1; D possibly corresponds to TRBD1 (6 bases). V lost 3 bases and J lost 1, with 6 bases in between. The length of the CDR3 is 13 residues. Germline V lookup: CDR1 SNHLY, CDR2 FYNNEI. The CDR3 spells CASSDRGNTEAFF. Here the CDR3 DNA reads TGTGCCAGCAGTGACAGGGGGAACACTGAAGCTTTCTTT.

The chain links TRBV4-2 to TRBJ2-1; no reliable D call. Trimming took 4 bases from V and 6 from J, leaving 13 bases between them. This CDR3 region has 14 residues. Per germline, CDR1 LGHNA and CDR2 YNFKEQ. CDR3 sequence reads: CASSLRDHGNEQFF. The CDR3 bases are TGTGCCAGCAGCCTCCGTGACCACGGCAATGAGCAGTTCTTC.

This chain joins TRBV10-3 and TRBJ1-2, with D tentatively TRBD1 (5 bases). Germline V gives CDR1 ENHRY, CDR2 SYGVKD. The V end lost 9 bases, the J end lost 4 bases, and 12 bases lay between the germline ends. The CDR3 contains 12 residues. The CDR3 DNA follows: TGTGCCATGGGGCGGGGGACCTATGGCTACACCTTC. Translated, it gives CAMGRGTYGYTF.

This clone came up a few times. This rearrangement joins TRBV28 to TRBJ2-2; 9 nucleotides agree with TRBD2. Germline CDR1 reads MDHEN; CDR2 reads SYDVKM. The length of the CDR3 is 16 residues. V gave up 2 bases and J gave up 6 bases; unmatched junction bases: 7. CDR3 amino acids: CASSLGIAGESGELFF. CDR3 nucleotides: TGTGCCAGCAGTTTAGGAATAGCGGGAGAGTCCGGGGAGCTGTTTTTT.

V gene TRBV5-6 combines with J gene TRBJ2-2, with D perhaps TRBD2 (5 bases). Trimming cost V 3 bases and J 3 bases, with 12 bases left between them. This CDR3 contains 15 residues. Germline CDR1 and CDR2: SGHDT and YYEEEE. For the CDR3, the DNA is TGTGCCAGCAGCTCCAAGGACTGGTACACCGGGGAGCTGTTTTTT. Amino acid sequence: CASSSKDWYTGELFF.

The CDR3: CATSRGLAGSRVHTDTQYF. DNA of the CDR3: TGTGCCACCAGCAGAGGTCTAGCGGGGTCTAGGGTACACACAGATACGCAGTATTTT. The chain combines TRBV15 with TRBJ2-3; 9 nucleotides align to TRBD2. This CDR3 contains 19 residues. Germline CDR1 LNHNV, CDR2 YYDKDF (reference sequence). J lost 2 bases, V lost 1 base, and 13 bases had no gene match.

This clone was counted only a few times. The CDR3 DNA reads TGTGCCAGCAGCCAAGGGGACGAGCTAGAAGCTTTCTTT. Amino acid sequence: CASSQGDELEAFF. This chain links TRBV4-2 with TRBJ1-1; TRBD1 might be the D (5 bases). CDR1 is LGHNA, CDR2 YNFKEQ, per germline. Trimming pared 1 base from V and 8 bases from J, leaving 11 bases between. The CDR3 is made up of 13 amino acids.

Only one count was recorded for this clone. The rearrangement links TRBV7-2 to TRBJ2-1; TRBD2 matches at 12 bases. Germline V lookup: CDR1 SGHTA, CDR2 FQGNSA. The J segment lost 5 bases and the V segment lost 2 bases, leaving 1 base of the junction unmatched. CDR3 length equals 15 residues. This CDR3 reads CASSLRLAGDNEQFF. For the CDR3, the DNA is TGTGCCAGCAGCTTACGACTAGCGGGAGACAATGAGCAGTTCTTC.

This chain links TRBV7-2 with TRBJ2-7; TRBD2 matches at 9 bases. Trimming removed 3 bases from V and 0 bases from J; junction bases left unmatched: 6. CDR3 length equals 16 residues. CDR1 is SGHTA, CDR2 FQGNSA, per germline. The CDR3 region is CASSFSPSGVSYEQYF. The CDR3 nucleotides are TGTGCCAGCAGCTTTTCCCCTAGCGGGGTCTCCTACGAGCAGTACTTC.